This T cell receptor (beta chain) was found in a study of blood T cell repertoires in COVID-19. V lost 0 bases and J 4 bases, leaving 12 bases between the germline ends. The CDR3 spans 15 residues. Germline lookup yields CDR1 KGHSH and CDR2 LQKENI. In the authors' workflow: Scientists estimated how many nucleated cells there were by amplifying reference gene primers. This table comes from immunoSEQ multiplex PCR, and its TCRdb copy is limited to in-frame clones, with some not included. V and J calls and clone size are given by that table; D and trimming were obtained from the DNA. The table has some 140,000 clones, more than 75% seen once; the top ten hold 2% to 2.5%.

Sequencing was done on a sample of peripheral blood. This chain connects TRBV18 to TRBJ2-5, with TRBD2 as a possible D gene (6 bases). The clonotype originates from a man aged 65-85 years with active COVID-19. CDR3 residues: CASSPPAGSGETQYF. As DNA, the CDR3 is TGTGCCAGCTCACCACCGGCGGGATCGGGAGAGACCCAGTACTTC.